A single sample is the source of the 30 T cell receptor beta chains below, sequenced in a study of cytotoxic CD8 clonotypes in ibrutinib-treated CLL. Generated by immunoSEQ multiplex PCR, the TCRdb table keeps only in-frame clones and is missing some. The table has 250,000 or so clones, 60% to 75% seen once. The sequenced sample was PBMCs, obtained after 24 months of ibrutinib treatment. The receptors shown here come from a human donor with chronic lymphocytic leukemia.

In this sample, this clone turned up a few times. The J gene is TRBJ2-1, the V gene TRBV28; TRBD2 matches at 7 bases. Germline V gene sequence: CDR1 MDHEN, CDR2 SYDVKM. This CDR3 spans 15 amino acids. V lost 8 bases, J lost 4 bases, and 11 bases stayed unmatched. This chain's CDR3 is CASDYSSGTYNEQFF. CDR3 nucleotides: TGTGCCAGCGACTATTCTAGCGGAACTTACAATGAGCAGTTCTTC.

The V and J genes are TRBV7-9 and TRBJ1-1, with D possibly being TRBD1 (6 bases). Germline V CDR1 and CDR2: SEHNR, FQNEAQ (reference sequence). The V end was cut by 4 bases, the J end by 6 bases, with 12 bases between. The CDR3 length is 13 residues. This CDR3 is CASSSQQGSEAFF. CDR3 nucleotides: TGTGCCAGCAGCTCTCAACAGGGTTCTGAAGCTTTCTTT.

CDR3 amino acids: CSGTHLTTDTQYF. The CDR3 DNA reads TGCAGCGGGACGCATCTCACCACAGATACGCAGTATTTT. V usage is TRBV29-1 and J usage is TRBJ2-3; D not certain. Looked up from germline, CDR1 is SQVTM and CDR2 is ANQGSEA. The V end was cut by 7 bases, the J end by 2 bases, with 13 bases between. The CDR3 runs to 13 residues.

This rearrangement joins TRBV4-3 to TRBJ2-1; the D gene is possibly TRBD2 (5 bases). The CDR3 is 16 amino acids. CDR1 is LGHNA, CDR2 YSLEER, per germline. V was shortened by 1 base and J by 6 bases, with 16 bases between the two germline ends. The CDR3 coding sequence is TGCGCCAGCAGCCAAGTTGGGCTGGCGGGCATCAATGAGCAGTTCTTC. It yields the protein CASSQVGLAGINEQFF.

This clone was recorded a few times. The chain has TRBV6-5 and TRBJ1-4; D not certain. The V gene's germline CDR1 is MNHEY and CDR2 SVGAGI. This CDR3 comprises 14 residues. V was trimmed by 5 bases and J by 8 bases, leaving 15 bases between them. The CDR3, as DNA: TGTGCCAGCAGTGCCTCCGCGGGGAACGAAAAACTGTTTTTT. As protein: CASSASAGNEKLFF.

The chain couples TRBV27 to TRBJ2-1; the match to TRBD2 covers 16 bases. Germline trimming cut 6 bases from V and 7 bases from J; bases unmatched to any gene: 15. In germline, CDR1 is MNHEY, CDR2 SMNVEV (reference sequence). The CDR3 sequence is 19 residues long. The CDR3 here is CASSISGTSGRAFGNEQFF. As DNA, the CDR3 is TGTGCCAGCAGCATAAGCGGGACTAGCGGGAGGGCCTTCGGAAATGAGCAGTTCTTC.

V gene TRBV19 combines with J gene TRBJ2-1, with D unclear. Germline V gene data show CDR1 as LNHDA and CDR2 as SQIVND (reference sequence). CDR3 length: 18 amino acids. V shed 1 base and J shed 5 bases, with 21 bases lying between them. Here the CDR3 DNA reads TGTGCCAGTAGTATAGCGGGCACTACCAGATCCCCGCACAATGAGCAGTTCTTC. Residues: CASSIAGTTRSPHNEQFF.

The genes are TRBV7-6 and TRBJ2-1; the D gene is possibly TRBD1 (5 bases). Trimming cost V 5 bases and J 8 bases, with 19 bases left between them. Germline V gives CDR1 SGHVS, CDR2 FNYEAQ. This CDR3 has 15 amino acids. The CDR3 region has the DNA TGTGCCAGCAGCCTCTCCCTTAGGGGAAAGGATGAGCAGTTCTTC. It codes for CASSLSLRGKDEQFF.

The chain recombines TRBV6-6 with TRBJ2-1; 16 bases are a match to TRBD2. CDR1 is MNHNY and CDR2 is SVGAGI in the germline V gene (reference sequence). J gave up 8 bases and V 7 bases, and 2 bases lay outside the gene matches. The CDR3 is made up of 14 amino acids. The chain's CDR3 is CASTGTSGRDEQFF. The CDR3 DNA follows: TGTGCCAGCACGGGGACTAGCGGGAGGGATGAGCAGTTCTTC.

With respect to this clone: One junction end does not reproduce the germline sequence, and a read error may be involved. The J gene is TRBJ2-1, the V gene TRBV7-9; a weak D match, TRBD2 (6 bases). CDR1 is SEHNR and CDR2 is FQNEAQ in the germline V gene (reference sequence). The CDR3 extends over 13 amino acids. The CDR3 DNA reads TGTGCCAGCAGCTTAGGTGAAGGAGGGGTAATGATCTTC. This gives the protein CASSLGEGGVMIF.

This chain links TRBV7-8 with TRBJ1-1; 9 positions match TRBD1. The ends lost 2 bases at V and 1 base at J; junction bases unmatched: 2. Germline V gene sequence: CDR1 SGHVS, CDR2 FQNEAQ. This CDR3 contains 15 residues. The CDR3 DNA reads as TGTGCCAGCAGCTTAAGGGGACAGGGGAACACTGAAGCTTTCTTT. This gives the protein CASSLRGQGNTEAFF.

V and J are TRBV5-1 and TRBJ2-2; possibly TRBD2 for D (6 bases). The V end was cut by 2 bases, the J end by 5 bases, with 16 bases between. The CDR3 runs to 16 residues. From germline, CDR1 is SGHRS and CDR2 YFSETQ. The CDR3 sequence: CASSLRYTGETGELFF. CDR3 bases: TGCGCCAGCAGCTTACGTTATACGGGAGAAACCGGGGAGCTGTTTTTT.

Concerning this clone itself: This may be a read error: a much more frequent sequence differs by one nucleotide. The chain is built from TRBV11-3 and TRBJ2-2, with D tentatively TRBD2 (5 bases). Trimming cost V 1 base and J 4 bases, with 7 bases left between them. The CDR3 spans 14 residues. From germline, CDR1 is SGHNT and CDR2 YENEEA. The DNA for the CDR3 is TGTGCCAGCAGCTTAGGCGGGCTCACCGGGGAGCTGTTTTTT. Its translation: CASSLGGLTGELFF.

The rearrangement uses TRBV7-9 and TRBJ2-3; D is uncertain. Trimming removed 4 bases from V and 10 bases from J, with 12 bases in between. CDR1 is SEHNR, CDR2 FQNEAQ, per germline (reference sequence). The CDR3 sequence is 12 residues long. CDR3 sequence reads: CASSSPLSPQYF. The CDR3 DNA sequence: TGTGCCAGCAGCTCTCCCCTAAGTCCGCAGTATTTT.

The V and J genes are TRBV2 and TRBJ2-1; D gene ambiguous. In germline, CDR1 is SNHLY, CDR2 FYNNEI. Trimming pared 1 base from V and 0 bases from J, leaving 7 bases between. The CDR3 runs to 15 residues. CDR3 nucleotide sequence: TGTGCCAGCAGTGAAGGGGATAGCTCCTACAATGAGCAGTTCTTC. As protein: CASSEGDSSYNEQFF.

This chain connects TRBV29-1 to TRBJ1-2; 7 nucleotides line up with TRBD1. The CDR3 has 14 amino acids. In germline, CDR1 is SQVTM, CDR2 ANQGSEA. V shed 6 bases, J shed 4 bases, and the junction held 11 bases outside the gene matches. The CDR3 DNA reads as TGCAGCGTCGAGCTAGTCACAGGGGCCTATGGCTACACCTTC. This codes for CSVELVTGAYGYTF.

This clone has only a few counts. The chain recombines TRBV7-9 with TRBJ2-3; 8 bases align to TRBD2. Germline V gives CDR1 SEHNR, CDR2 FQNEAQ (reference sequence). The CDR3 has 18 amino acids. Unmatched junction bases numbered 16, after V lost 6 bases and J lost 2 bases. CDR3 residues: CASRPPGSGSFATDTQYF. CDR3 sequence (DNA): TGTGCCAGCAGACCTCCGGGCAGCGGGAGTTTTGCCACAGATACGCAGTATTTT.

The chain couples TRBV14 to TRBJ1-4, with D unresolved. This CDR3 spans 16 amino acids. Germline V gene data show CDR1 as SGHDN and CDR2 as FVKESK. With 5 bases removed from V and 0 bases from J, the gap between germline ends came to 13 bases. The CDR3 spells CASSRTTDATNEKLFF. The CDR3 coding sequence is TGTGCCAGCAGCAGAACGACGGATGCAACTAATGAAAAACTGTTTTTT.

The rearrangement uses TRBV6-1 and TRBJ2-7; possible D gene TRBD1, 5 bases. Between the trimmed V and J ends, which lost 4 bases and 3 bases, there was a span of 16 bases. CDR3 length: 15 amino acids. Per the germline V gene, CDR1 is MNHNS and CDR2 is SASEGT. The CDR3 loop is CASSAPLGPVYEQYF. CDR3 nucleotides: TGTGCCAGCAGTGCCCCATTGGGGCCAGTCTACGAGCAGTACTTC.

This clone was observed once. V and J are TRBV6-6 and TRBJ2-3, with D maybe TRBD1 (5 bases). Looked up from germline, CDR1 is MNHNY and CDR2 is SVGAGI (reference sequence). The CDR3 extends over 16 amino acids. Trimming removed 2 bases at V and 0 bases at J, with 12 bases between. The CDR3 reads CASSYGASYSTDTQYF. CDR3 nucleotides: TGTGCCAGCAGTTACGGGGCCAGTTATAGCACAGATACGCAGTATTTT.

This chain joins TRBV4-2 and TRBJ2-5; D possibly corresponds to TRBD2 (5 bases). Trimming removed 2 bases from V and 0 bases from J, with 19 bases in between. Germline V gives CDR1 LGHNA, CDR2 YNFKEQ. The CDR3 has 18 amino acids. The DNA of the CDR3 is TGTGCCAGCAGCCAACTGAGCGGAGGCCCTAAGTACCAAGAGACCCAGTACTTC. Amino acid sequence: CASSQLSGGPKYQETQYF.

This chain's CDR3 is CASRPAGGPYEQYF. In DNA, the CDR3 is TGTGCCAGCCGCCCAGCGGGAGGACCCTACGAGCAGTACTTC. The genes are TRBV19 and TRBJ2-7, with 9 bases that match TRBD2. Per the germline V gene, CDR1 is LNHDA and CDR2 is SQIVND (reference sequence). Unmatched junction bases numbered 8, after V lost 9 bases and J lost 2 bases. The CDR3 covers 14 residues.

The genes are TRBV28 and TRBJ2-3; 7 positions agree with TRBD1. Germline V gives CDR1 MDHEN, CDR2 SYDVKM. CDR3 length: 15 residues. J gave up 8 bases and V 3 bases, and 11 bases lay outside the gene matches. This CDR3 is CASSFKGAVRRTQYF. Here the CDR3 DNA reads TGTGCCAGCAGTTTCAAGGGGGCGGTGAGACGTACGCAGTATTTT.

The CDR3 region is CASSQGQGLEQYF. The CDR3 DNA reads TGCGCCAGCAGCCAAGGACAGGGGCTCGAGCAGTACTTC. This rearrangement joins TRBV5-1 to TRBJ2-7; 9 bases line up with TRBD1. J lost 6 bases, V lost 4 bases, and 5 bases had no gene match. The CDR3 contains 13 residues. Germline V gives CDR1 SGHRS, CDR2 YFSETQ.

The V call is TRBV6-1, the J call TRBJ2-1, with 11 bases fitting TRBD2. Germline V gene data show CDR1 as MNHNS and CDR2 as SASEGT. Losses at the gene ends were 0 bases for V and 11 bases for J; bases not matched to a gene: 3. The CDR3 runs 14 residues. The CDR3 region is CASSEASGRAKQFF. The CDR3 DNA sequence: TGTGCCAGCAGTGAAGCTAGCGGGAGGGCAAAGCAGTTCTTC.

The chain links TRBV13 to TRBJ2-7; D gene ambiguous. The ends were cut back, 4 bases at V and 7 bases at J, with 11 bases in the middle. In germline, CDR1 is PRHDT, CDR2 FYEKMQ (reference sequence). The CDR3 runs to 12 residues. The CDR3 DNA sequence: TGTGCCAGCAGCTCCCGCCAGCTTGAGCAGTACTTC. This gives the protein CASSSRQLEQYF.

The chain employs TRBV28 and TRBJ2-5; D might be TRBD1 (5 bases). Per the germline V gene, CDR1 is MDHEN and CDR2 is SYDVKM. The germline V and J ends were trimmed by 3 bases and 5 bases, with 13 bases remaining between them. The CDR3 sequence is 14 residues long. The CDR3 DNA reads TGTGCCAGCAGTTTTGACGCCCCAGGGGAGACCCAGTACTTC. This translates into CASSFDAPGETQYF.

This clone occurred a few times. The rearrangement joins TRBV18 to TRBJ2-1, with 9 nucleotides matching TRBD2. This CDR3 contains 13 residues. Germline V gene data show CDR1 as KGHSH and CDR2 as LQKENI. Trimming at V came to 6 bases and at J to 7 bases, leaving 4 bases not matched to a gene. The CDR3 loop is CASSRLAENEQFF. Here the CDR3 DNA reads TGTGCCAGCTCGCGACTAGCGGAGAATGAGCAGTTCTTC.

This clone was found a few times. The rearrangement uses TRBV7-9 and TRBJ2-1; D gene unclear. Germline V CDR1 and CDR2: SEHNR, FQNEAQ (reference sequence). Trimming left V 5 bases short and J 9 bases short, with 11 bases between. CDR3 length equals 12 residues. CDR3 in amino acids: CASSTPHREQFF. As DNA, the CDR3 is TGTGCCAGCAGCACGCCACACCGTGAGCAGTTCTTC.

V gene TRBV7-2 combines with J gene TRBJ2-1, with 8 bases identical to TRBD2. CDR1 and CDR2 from the germline V gene are SGHTA and FQGNSA. This CDR3 contains 16 residues. V was pared by 5 bases and J by 4 bases, with 10 bases of the junction left unmatched. The CDR3 DNA follows: TGTGCCAGCAGCCGAACCTCCGGGACTAGATACAATGAGCAGTTCTTC. Its translation is CASSRTSGTRYNEQFF.